The TCR beta chain under discussion was sequenced for a study of T-cell reconstitution after alpha-beta-depleted transplantation in children. Unique molecular identifiers were used to barcode this TCRbeta library. TCRdb called the PCR reads again in MiXCR, with one record for every CDR3 protein. The top ten clones hold 0.8% to 1.1% of a sample with hundreds of thousands of distinct CDR3 sequences, roughly 15% of them seen once. This clonotype was seen a handful of times. The sequences come from PBMCs from the stem cell graft donor, collected from the stem cell graft. This sequence originates from a human donor who donated a stem cell graft to a child with acute myeloid leukemia.

The CDR3 region is CSVDGGQGVAGELFF. DNA for the CDR3: TGCAGCGTCGACGGGGGACAGGGTGTTGCCGGGGAGCTGTTTTTT. This chain joins TRBV29-1 and TRBJ2-2, with 9 bases aligning to TRBD1. The V segment lost 6 bases and the J segment 6 bases; nucleotides outside the gene matches: 11. The length of the CDR3 is 15 residues. The V gene's germline CDR1 is SQVTM and CDR2 ANQGSEA.